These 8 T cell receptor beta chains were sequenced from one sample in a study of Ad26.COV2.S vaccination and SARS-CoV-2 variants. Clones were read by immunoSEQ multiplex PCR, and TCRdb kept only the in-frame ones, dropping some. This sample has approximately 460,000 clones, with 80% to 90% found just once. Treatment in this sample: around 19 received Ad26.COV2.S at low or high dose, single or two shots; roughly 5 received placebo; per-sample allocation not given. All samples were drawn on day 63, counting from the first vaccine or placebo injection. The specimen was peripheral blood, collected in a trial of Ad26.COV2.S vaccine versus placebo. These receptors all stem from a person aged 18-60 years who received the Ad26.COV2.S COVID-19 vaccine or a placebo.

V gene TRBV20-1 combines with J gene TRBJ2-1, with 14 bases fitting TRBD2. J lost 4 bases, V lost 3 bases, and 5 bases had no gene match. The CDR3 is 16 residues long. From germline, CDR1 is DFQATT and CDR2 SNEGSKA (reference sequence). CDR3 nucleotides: TGCAGTGCTAGTCGACTAGCGGGAGGGCCATACAATGAGCAGTTCTTC. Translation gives CSASRLAGGPYNEQFF.

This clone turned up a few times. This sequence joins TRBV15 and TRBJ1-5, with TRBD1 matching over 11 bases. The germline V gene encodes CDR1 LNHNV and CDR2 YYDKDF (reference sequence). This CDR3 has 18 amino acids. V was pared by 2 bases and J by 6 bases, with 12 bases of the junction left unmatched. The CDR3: CATSRSIGTGGLGQPQHF. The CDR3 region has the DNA TGTGCCACCAGCAGATCCATTGGGACAGGGGGTTTGGGTCAGCCCCAGCATTTT. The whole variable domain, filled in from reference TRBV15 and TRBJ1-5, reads DAMVIQNPRYQVTQFGKPVTLSCSQTLNHNVMYWYQQKSSQAPKLLFHYYDKDFNNEADTPDNFQSRRPNTSFCFLDIRSPGLGDTAMYLCATSRSIGTGGLGQPQHFGDGTRLSIL.

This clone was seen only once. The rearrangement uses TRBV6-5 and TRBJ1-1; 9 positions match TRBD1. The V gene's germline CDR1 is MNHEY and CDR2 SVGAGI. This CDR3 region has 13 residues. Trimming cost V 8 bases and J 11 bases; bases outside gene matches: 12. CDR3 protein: CASPPGQGLVAFF. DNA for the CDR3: TGTGCCAGCCCACCGGGACAGGGACTGGTGGCTTTCTTT.

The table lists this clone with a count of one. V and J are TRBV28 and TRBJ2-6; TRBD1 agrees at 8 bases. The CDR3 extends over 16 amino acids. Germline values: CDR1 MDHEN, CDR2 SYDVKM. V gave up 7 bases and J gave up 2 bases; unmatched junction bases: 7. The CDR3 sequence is CASTPGQEAGANVLTF. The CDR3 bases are TGTGCCAGCACTCCGGGACAGGAAGCTGGGGCCAACGTCCTGACTTTC.

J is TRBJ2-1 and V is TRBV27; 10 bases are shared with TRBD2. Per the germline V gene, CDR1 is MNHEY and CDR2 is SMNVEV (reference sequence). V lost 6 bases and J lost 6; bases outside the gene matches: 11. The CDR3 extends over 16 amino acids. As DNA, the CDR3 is TGTGCCAGCAGCCGCCCGCGGACTAGCGGACCCAATGAGCAGTTCTTC. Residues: CASSRPRTSGPNEQFF.

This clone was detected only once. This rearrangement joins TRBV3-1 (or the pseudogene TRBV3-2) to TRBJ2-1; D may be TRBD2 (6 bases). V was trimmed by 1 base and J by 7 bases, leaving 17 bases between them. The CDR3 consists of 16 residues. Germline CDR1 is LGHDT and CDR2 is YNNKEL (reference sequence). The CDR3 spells CASSQGASGAGNEQFF. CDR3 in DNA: TGTGCCAGCAGCCAAGGGGCCTCTGGGGCGGGGAATGAGCAGTTCTTC.

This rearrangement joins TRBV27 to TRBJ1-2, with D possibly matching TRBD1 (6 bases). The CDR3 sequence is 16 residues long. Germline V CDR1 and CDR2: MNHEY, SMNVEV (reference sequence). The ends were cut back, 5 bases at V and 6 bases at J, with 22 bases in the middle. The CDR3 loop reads CASSRSRQARGDGYTF. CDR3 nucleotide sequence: TGTGCCAGCAGTCGATCGCGACAGGCTCGAGGCGATGGCTACACCTTC.

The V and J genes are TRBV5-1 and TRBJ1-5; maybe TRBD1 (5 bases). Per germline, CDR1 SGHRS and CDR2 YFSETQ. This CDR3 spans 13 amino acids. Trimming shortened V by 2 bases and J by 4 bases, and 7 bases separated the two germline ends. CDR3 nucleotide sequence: TGCGCCAGCAGCTTTGGGGGGAATCAGCCCCAGCATTTT. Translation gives CASSFGGNQPQHF. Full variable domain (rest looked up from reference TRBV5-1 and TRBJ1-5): KAGVTQTPRYLIKTRGQQVTLSCSPISGHRSVSWYQQTPGQGLQFLFEYFSETQRNKGNFPGRFSGRQFSNSRSEMNVSTLELGDSALYLCASSFGGNQPQHFGDGTRLSIL.